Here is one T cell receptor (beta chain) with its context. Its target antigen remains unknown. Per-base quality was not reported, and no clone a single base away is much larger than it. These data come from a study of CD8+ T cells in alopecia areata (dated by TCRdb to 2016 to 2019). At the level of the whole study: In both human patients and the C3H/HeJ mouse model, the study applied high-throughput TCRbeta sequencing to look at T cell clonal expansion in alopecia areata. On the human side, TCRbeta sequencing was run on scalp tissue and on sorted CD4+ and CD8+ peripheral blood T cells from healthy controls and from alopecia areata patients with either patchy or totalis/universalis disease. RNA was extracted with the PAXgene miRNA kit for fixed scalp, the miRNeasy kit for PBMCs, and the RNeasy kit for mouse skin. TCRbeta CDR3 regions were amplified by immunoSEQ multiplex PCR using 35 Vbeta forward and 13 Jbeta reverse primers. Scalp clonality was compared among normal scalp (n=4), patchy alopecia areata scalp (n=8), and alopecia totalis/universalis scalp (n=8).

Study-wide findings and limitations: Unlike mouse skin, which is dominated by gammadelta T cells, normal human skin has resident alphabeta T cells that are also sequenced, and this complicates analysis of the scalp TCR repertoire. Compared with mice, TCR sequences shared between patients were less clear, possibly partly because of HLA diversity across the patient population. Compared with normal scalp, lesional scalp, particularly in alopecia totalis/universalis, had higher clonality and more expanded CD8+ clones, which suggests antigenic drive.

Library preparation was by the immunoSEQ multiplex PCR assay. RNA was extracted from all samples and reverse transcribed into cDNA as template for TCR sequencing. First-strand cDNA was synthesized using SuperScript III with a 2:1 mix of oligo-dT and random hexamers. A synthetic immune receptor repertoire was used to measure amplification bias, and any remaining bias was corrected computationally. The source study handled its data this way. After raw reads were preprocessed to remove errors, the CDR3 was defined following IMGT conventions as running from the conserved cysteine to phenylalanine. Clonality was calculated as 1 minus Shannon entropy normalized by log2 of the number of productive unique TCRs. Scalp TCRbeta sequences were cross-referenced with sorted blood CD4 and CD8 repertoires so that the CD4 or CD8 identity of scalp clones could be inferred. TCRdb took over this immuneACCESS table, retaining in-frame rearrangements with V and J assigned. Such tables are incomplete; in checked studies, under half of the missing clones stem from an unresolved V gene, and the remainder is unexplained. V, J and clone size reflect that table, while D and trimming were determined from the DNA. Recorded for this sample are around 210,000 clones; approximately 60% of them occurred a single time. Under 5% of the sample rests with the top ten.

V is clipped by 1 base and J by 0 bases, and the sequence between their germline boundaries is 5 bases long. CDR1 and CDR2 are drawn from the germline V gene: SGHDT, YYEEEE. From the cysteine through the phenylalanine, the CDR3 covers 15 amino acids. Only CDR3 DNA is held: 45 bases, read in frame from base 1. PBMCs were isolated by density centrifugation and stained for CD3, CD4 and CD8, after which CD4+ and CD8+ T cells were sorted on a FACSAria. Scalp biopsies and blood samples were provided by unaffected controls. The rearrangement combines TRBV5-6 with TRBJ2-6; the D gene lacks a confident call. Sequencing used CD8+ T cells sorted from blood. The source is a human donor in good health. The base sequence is TGTGCCAGCAGCTTGCGCAGCTCTGGGGCCAACGTCCTGACTTTC. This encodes CASSLRSSGANVLTF.